Listed below are T cell receptor beta chains from one sample, sequenced in a study of T cells in Graves' hyperthyroidism and ophthalmopathy. In TCRdb, the multiplex PCR reads were re-called with MiXCR into one record per CDR3 protein. The sample records about 260,000 distinct CDR3 sequences, 16% being singletons. The sample consisted of blood. All receptors derive from a woman under 30 with Graves' ophthalmopathy. Each CDR3 is given with its conserved first and last residue. The D gene is left open where the match is weak. Clone size is shown for a subset of rows, as once, few, many or a class of expanded clone.

J gene | clone size | V gene | D gene | CDR3 protein | CDR3 DNA
TRBJ1-2 | many | TRBV3-1 | - | CASSQDSQVRGYTF | TGTGCCAGCAGCCAAGATTCACAGGTCAGAGGCTACACCTTC
TRBJ1-6 | many | TRBV3-1 | - | CASSQDGFRADSPLHF | TGTGCCAGCAGCCAAGATGGATTCAGGGCGGATTCACCCCTCCACTTT
TRBJ2-3 | many | TRBV11-2 | TRBD2 | CASSAPTSGGTRTDTQYF | TGTGCCAGCAGCGCTCCCACTAGCGGGGGAACCCGCACAGATACGCAGTATTTT
TRBJ1-2 | many | TRBV28 | - | CASSPLQGRMGKDYGYTF | TGTGCCAGCAGTCCCCTCCAGGGGAGGATGGGTAAGGACTATGGCTACACCTTC
TRBJ2-1 | - | TRBV12-3/TRBV12-4 | - | CASSLSQGGTRIAKQFF | TGTGCCAGCAGTCTCAGCCAAGGGGGGACCAGGATTGCCAAGCAGTTCTTC
TRBJ2-5 | many | TRBV2 | TRBD2 | CASRTSGGSETQYF | TGTGCCAGCAGGACTAGCGGGGGTTCAGAGACCCAGTACTTC
TRBJ2-3 | - | TRBV9 | TRBD1 | CASSVVGTGGTDTQYF | TGTGCCAGCAGCGTAGTTGGGACAGGGGGCACAGATACGCAGTATTTT
TRBJ2-7 | once | TRBV28 | - | CASYRVRAERSLRQYF | TGTGCCAGCTACCGCGTCCGGGCTGAACGTTCTTTGAGGCAGTACTTC
TRBJ2-1 | many | TRBV15 | - | CATSRPVDEQFF | TGTGCCACCAGCAGACCCGTGGATGAGCAGTTCTTC
TRBJ2-6 | - | TRBV6-1 | - | CASSRLSSGANVLTF | TGTGCCAGCAGTCGACTCAGCTCTGGGGCCAACGTCCTGACTTTC
TRBJ1-2 | many | TRBV7-8 | TRBD1 | CASSFTGTGAQGGYTF | TGTGCCAGCAGCTTCACCGGGACAGGGGCCCAGGGCGGCTACACCTTC
TRBJ1-2 | - | TRBV7-8 | - | CASSLGVGTRSYGYTF | TGTGCCAGCAGCTTAGGTGTTGGGACGAGGTCCTATGGCTACACCTTC
TRBJ1-1 | - | TRBV18 | - | CASLGTVNTEAFF | TGTGCCAGCCTTGGGACGGTGAACACTGAAGCTTTCTTT
TRBJ1-1 | many | TRBV18 | - | CASSPYGALTHTEAFF | TGTGCCAGCTCACCATACGGGGCTCTAACCCACACTGAAGCTTTCTTT
TRBJ1-1 | many | TRBV4-2 | - | CASSQAVGWSLEAFF | TGTGCCAGCAGCCAGGCGGTAGGGTGGAGTCTGGAAGCTTTCTTT
TRBJ2-5 | - | TRBV24-1 | TRBD1 | CATSSDRVKTQYF | TGTGCCACCAGTTCGGACAGGGTGAAGACCCAGTACTTC
TRBJ2-3 | many | TRBV13 | - | CASSSSFLASTDTQYF | TGTGCCAGCAGCTCGTCCTTTTTGGCAAGCACAGATACGCAGTATTTT
TRBJ2-5 | many | TRBV30 | - | CAWSVGGETQYF | TGTGCCTGGAGTGTAGGAGGTGAGACCCAGTACTTC
TRBJ1-1 | many | TRBV5-1 | - | CASSWAPGVNTEAFF | TGCGCCAGCAGCTGGGCGCCGGGAGTGAACACTGAAGCTTTCTTT
TRBJ1-4 | few | TRBV25-1 | - | CASSVTGLMGEKLFF | TGTGCCAGCAGTGTAACAGGGCTCATGGGTGAAAAACTGTTTTTT
TRBJ2-7 | - | TRBV27 | - | CASGSHLAGSYEQYF | TGTGCCAGCGGGTCCCATCTAGCAGGGTCCTACGAGCAGTACTTC
TRBJ2-1 | many | TRBV4-1 | TRBD1 | CASSHPRDRVPQSWDEQFF | TGCGCCAGCAGCCATCCACGGGACAGGGTCCCCCAAAGTTGGGATGAGCAGTTCTTC
TRBJ2-7 | once | TRBV6-9 | - | CASILGQGASGNYEQYF | -
TRBJ2-7 | - | TRBV7-9 | TRBD2 | CASSGNSGGDEQYF | TGTGCCAGCAGCGGAAATAGCGGGGGGGACGAGCAGTACTTC
TRBJ1-6 | few | TRBV6-1 | - | CASSATTPLDSPLHF | TGTGCCAGCAGTGCCACGACCCCGCTTGATTCACCCCTCCACTTT
TRBJ2-7 | many | TRBV6-1 | - | CASRPRGLSYEQYF | TGTGCCAGCAGACCCCGGGGGCTTTCCTACGAGCAGTACTTC
TRBJ1-3 | few | TRBV5-1 | - | CASSLDYLGSSGNTIYF | TGCGCCAGCAGCTTGGATTACCTTGGGAGCTCTGGAAACACCATATATTTT
TRBJ1-1 | many | TRBV20-1 | - | CSASPPVRKGVTEAFF | TGCAGTGCTAGCCCACCTGTGCGGAAGGGGGTGACTGAAGCTTTCTTT
TRBJ2-7 | many | TRBV3-1 | - | CASSQDSSGSYEQYF | TGTGCCAGCAGCCAAGATTCGAGCGGATCCTACGAGCAGTACTTC
TRBJ2-3 | many | TRBV5-6 | - | CASSLSPQRLPKPDTQCF | TGTGCCAGCAGCTTGTCTCCTCAGCGACTTCCTAAGCCAGATACGCAGTGTTTT
TRBJ2-1 | - | TRBV5-8 | - | CASSLGVGLDNEQFF | TGTGCCAGCAGCTTGGGGGTGGGGCTTGACAATGAGCAGTTCTTC
TRBJ1-4 | few | TRBV11-2 | - | CASSFGEGREKLFF | TGTGCCAGCAGCTTTGGGGAGGGTAGAGAAAAACTGTTTTTT
TRBJ2-1 | many | TRBV11-2 | TRBD2 | CASSLGGSFGEQFF | TGTGCCAGCAGCCTCGGCGGGAGTTTCGGCGAGCAGTTCTTC
TRBJ2-1 | many | TRBV15 | - | CATSRAWTDNEQFF | TGTGCCACCAGCAGAGCCTGGACAGACAATGAGCAGTTCTTC
TRBJ2-2 | - | TRBV5-6 | - | CASSVRVRGGELFF | TGTGCCAGCAGCGTCAGGGTGAGGGGCGGGGAGCTGTTTTTT
TRBJ1-1 | many | TRBV6-1 | - | CASRGRVVGTEAFF | TGTGCCAGCAGAGGCAGGGTTGTAGGCACTGAAGCTTTCTTT
TRBJ2-5 | many | TRBV7-9 | - | CASSLATLADQQETQYF | TGTGCCAGCAGCTTAGCGACATTGGCAGACCAACAAGAGACCCAGTACTTC
TRBJ2-7 | many | TRBV20-1 | - | CSATRPQGTSGSSYEQYF | TGCAGTGCTACCCGGCCCCAGGGGACGAGCGGTAGCTCCTACGAGCAGTACTTC
TRBJ2-3 | few | TRBV4-1 | - | CASSQDSHTDTQYF | TGCGCCAGCAGCCAAGATAGCCACACAGATACGCAGTATTTT
TRBJ2-7 | many | TRBV30 | - | CAWSSSDIAYEQYF | TGTGCCTGGAGCTCTTCGGACATCGCCTACGAGCAGTACTTC
TRBJ1-1 | many | TRBV19 | TRBD1 | CASSPRTGWDTEAFF | TGTGCCAGTAGTCCCCGGACAGGGTGGGACACTGAAGCTTTCTTT
TRBJ2-1 | many | TRBV18 | TRBD2 | CASSPLAGANYNEQFF | TGTGCCAGCTCACCTCTAGCGGGGGCTAACTACAATGAGCAGTTCTTC
TRBJ2-5 | many | TRBV7-2 | - | CASSLAAHPEASTQETQYF | TGTGCCAGCAGCTTAGCGGCTCACCCCGAGGCGTCGACGCAAGAGACCCAGTACTTC
TRBJ1-1 | many | TRBV4-1 | - | CASSQRPGAREPEAFF | TGCGCCAGCAGCCAACGTCCAGGGGCCAGGGAGCCCGAAGCTTTCTTT
TRBJ2-5 | many | TRBV10-3 | TRBD1 | CAGGDRAGETQYF | TGTGCCGGTGGGGACAGGGCGGGAGAGACCCAGTACTTC
TRBJ1-1 | - | TRBV19 | - | CASSSDRVSEAFF | TGTGCCAGTAGTTCGGACCGGGTCTCTGAAGCTTTCTTT
TRBJ1-1 | many | TRBV4-1 | - | CASSYRVYTEAFF | TGCGCCAGCAGCTACAGGGTCTACACTGAAGCTTTCTTT
TRBJ2-1 | few | TRBV9 | TRBD1 | CASSVEGTADNERFF | TGTGCCAGCAGCGTAGAGGGGACAGCGGACAATGAGCGGTTCTTC
TRBJ1-1 | many | TRBV10-3 | - | CAIRGTGDTEAFF | TGTGCCATCAGGGGGACCGGCGACACTGAAGCTTTCTTT
TRBJ1-1 | many | TRBV4-1 | TRBD1 | CASSQTGQGWGNTEAFF | TGCGCCAGCAGCCAAACCGGACAGGGTTGGGGAAACACTGAAGCTTTCTTT
TRBJ2-5 | many | TRBV28 | TRBD2 | CASNPTVRTSGRETQYF | TGTGCCAGCAACCCAACGGTGAGGACTAGCGGGAGGGAGACCCAGTACTTC
TRBJ1-1 | many | TRBV5-6 | - | CASSFREYTEAFF | TGTGCCAGCAGCTTCCGGGAGTACACTGAAGCTTTCTTT
TRBJ1-1 | many | TRBV7-3 | TRBD1 | CASSPGGWTEAFF | TGTGCCAGCAGCCCAGGGGGTTGGACTGAAGCTTTCTTT
TRBJ2-1 | many | TRBV13 | TRBD1 | CASSVTGTGRGNEQFF | TGTGCCAGCAGCGTAACCGGGACAGGGCGCGGGAATGAGCAGTTCTTC
TRBJ2-7 | many | TRBV9 | - | CASIPVVENPEQYF | TGTGCCAGCATCCCCGTGGTGGAAAATCCCGAGCAGTACTTC
TRBJ1-4 | many | TRBV28 | - | CASSPRVGAWTNEKLFF | TGTGCCAGCAGCCCCCGTGTAGGGGCGTGGACTAATGAAAAACTGTTTTTT
TRBJ1-4 | many | TRBV20-1 | - | CSAVGPNEKLFF | TGCAGTGCTGTTGGACCTAATGAAAAACTGTTTTTT